The entry below describes one T cell receptor (beta chain). Its specificity is unknown. The data originate from a study of regulatory T cells in long-lasting Graves disease. The CDR3 extends over 15 amino acids. CDR1 is SQVTM and CDR2 is ANQGSEA in the germline V gene. V was cut by 0 bases and J by 0 bases, with 11 bases left in between. Notes on the study in general: It was peripheral blood alone, not thyroid tissue, that was studied. Persistent Graves' patients showed less TCR diversity than newly diagnosed patients showed. It was in persistent disease that TRBV28, TRBJ1-2 and TRBJ2-5 were favored.

iRepertoire HTBI primers and Arm-PCR of CDR3 regions built TCR beta libraries. TCRdb re-called the multiplex PCR reads with MiXCR, one entry per CDR3 protein. Of almost 350,000 distinct CDR3 sequences listed, roughly 21% are singletons. Documented time point: persistent/refractory GD, antithyroid drugs over 5 years with positive TRAb. Preparation of the TCR library used RNA extracted from PBMCs. The specimen was peripheral blood mononuclear cells (PBMCs), collected when the disease was refractory, from a patient treated with antithyroid drugs. The receptor comes from a female donor with Graves disease. The chain carries TRBV29-1 and TRBJ1-2, with D unclear. The CDR3 region is CSVEDLGFPNYGYTF. In nucleotides, the CDR3 is TGCAGCGTTGAAGATCTAGGGTTTCCTAACTATGGCTACACCTTC.